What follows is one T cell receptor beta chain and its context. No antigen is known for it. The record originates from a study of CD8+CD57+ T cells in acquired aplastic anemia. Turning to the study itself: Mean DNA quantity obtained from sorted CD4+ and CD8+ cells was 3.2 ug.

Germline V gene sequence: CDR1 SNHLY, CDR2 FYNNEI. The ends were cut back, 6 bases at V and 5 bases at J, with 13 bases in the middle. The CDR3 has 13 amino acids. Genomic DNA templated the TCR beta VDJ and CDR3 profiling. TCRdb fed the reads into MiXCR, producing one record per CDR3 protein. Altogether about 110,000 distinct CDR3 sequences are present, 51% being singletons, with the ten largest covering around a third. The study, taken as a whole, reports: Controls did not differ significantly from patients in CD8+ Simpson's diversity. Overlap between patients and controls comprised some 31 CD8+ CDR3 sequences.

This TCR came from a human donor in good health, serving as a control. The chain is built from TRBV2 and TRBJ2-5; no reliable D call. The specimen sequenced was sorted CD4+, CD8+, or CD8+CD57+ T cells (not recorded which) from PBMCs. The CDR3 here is CASSAPNAETQYF. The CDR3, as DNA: TGTGCCAGCAGCGCCCCCAATGCGGAGACCCAGTACTTC. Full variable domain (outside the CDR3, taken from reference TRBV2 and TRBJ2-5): EPEVTQTPSHQVTQMGQEVILRCVPISNHLYFYWYRQILGQKVEFLVSFYNNEISEKSEIFDDQFSVERPDGSNFTLKIRSTKLEDSAMYFCASSAPNAETQYFGPGTRLLVL.